A selection of T cell receptor beta chains follows, all from one sample in a study of early T cells in non-severe SARS-CoV-2 infection. Each CDR3 protein gets one entry after TCRdb re-called the 5' RACE reads with MiXCR. The table lists around 55,000 distinct CDR3 sequences, about 15% of them singletons. This sample comprised whole blood, obtained at baseline. These receptors were obtained from an adult who was a healthcare worker with PCR-confirmed SARS-CoV-2 infection or an uninfected control (not recorded which). Both conserved end residues are part of each CDR3. The D gene is left open where the match is weak. Where a row states a size, it is once, few, many or the class of an expanded clone; other rows omit it.

V: TRBV7-2
D: NA
J: TRBJ2-1
size: NA
DNA: TGTGCCAGCAGCTTCACCGGGACTGTAATCAATGAGCAGTTCTTC
CDR3: CASSFTGTVINEQFF

V: TRBV14
D: NA
J: TRBJ1-2
size: few
DNA: TGTGCCAGCAGCCAAATATACTATGGCTACACCTTC
CDR3: CASSQIYYGYTF

V: TRBV14
D: NA
J: TRBJ2-5
size: NA
DNA: TGTGCCAGCAGCCGCCGGGACTTTCAAGAGACCCAGTACTTC
CDR3: CASSRRDFQETQYF

V: TRBV15
D: NA
J: TRBJ2-3
size: once
DNA: TGTGCCACCAGCAGAGCGTCGGGATTAGATACGCAGTATTTT
CDR3: CATSRASGLDTQYF

V: TRBV7-3
D: NA
J: TRBJ2-6
size: few
DNA: TGTGCCAGCAGCTTAATCGCCCACGAAGGGGCCAACGTCCTGACTTTC
CDR3: CASSLIAHEGANVLTF

V: TRBV7-9
D: TRBD2
J: TRBJ2-1
size: NA
DNA: TGTGCCAGCAGCCTTGTACTAGCGGGATTGGGTAATGAGCAGTTCTTC
CDR3: CASSLVLAGLGNEQFF

V: TRBV19
D: TRBD2
J: TRBJ2-1
size: NA
DNA: TGTGCCAGTATCCGGGGGAGGGGAGTGGGTTTAAATGAGCAGTTCTTC
CDR3: CASIRGRGVGLNEQFF

V: TRBV2
D: TRBD1
J: TRBJ2-5
size: NA
DNA: TGTGCCAGCACCCGAGGGACAGGGGGCTCTGAGACCCAGTACTTC
CDR3: CASTRGTGGSETQYF

V: TRBV9
D: NA
J: TRBJ1-6
size: many
DNA: TGTGCCAGCAGCCTTAAATTCGGGGAGGCCCTCCACTTT
CDR3: CASSLKFGEALHF

V: TRBV12-3/TRBV12-4
D: NA
J: TRBJ1-5
size: many
DNA: TGTGCCAGCAGTCTCCAGGGAATTGGTTGGCAGCCCCAGCATTTT
CDR3: CASSLQGIGWQPQHF

V: TRBV7-3
D: TRBD2
J: TRBJ2-1
size: many
DNA: TGTGCCAGCAGCCTGGGACTAGCGGGTAACAATGAGCAGTTCTTC
CDR3: CASSLGLAGNNEQFF

V: TRBV14
D: TRBD2
J: TRBJ2-3
size: NA
DNA: TGTGCCAGCAGCCAAGGACTGACTAGCGGGGGAAGGAGTACGCAGTATTTT
CDR3: CASSQGLTSGGRSTQYF

V: TRBV5-1
D: NA
J: TRBJ1-1
size: few
DNA: TGCGCCAGCAGCTTGGGAGGGGGAAGTACTGAAGCTTTCTTT
CDR3: CASSLGGGSTEAFF

V: TRBV29-1
D: NA
J: TRBJ2-1
size: once
DNA: TGCAGCGTTGAAGGCCTCCGAGTACAGGGCCCTCGAAGCTCCTACAATGAGCAGTTCTTC
CDR3: CSVEGLRVQGPRSSYNEQFF

V: TRBV5-5
D: TRBD1
J: TRBJ1-6
size: once
DNA: TGTGCCAACAGCCGACAGGGAGATAATTCACCCCTCCACTTT
CDR3: CANSRQGDNSPLHF

V: TRBV6-1
D: NA
J: TRBJ2-2
size: NA
DNA: TGTGCCAGCAGTGAAGTACGGGGCCGGGAGCTGTTTTTT
CDR3: CASSEVRGRELFF

V: TRBV7-3
D: NA
J: TRBJ1-2
size: many
DNA: TGTGCCAGCAGCTTAGCGGGGGTGGATGGCTACACCTTC
CDR3: CASSLAGVDGYTF

V: TRBV12-5
D: NA
J: TRBJ1-1
size: few
DNA: TGTGCTAGTGCTCAAACCCAGGACACTGAAGCTTTCTTT
CDR3: CASAQTQDTEAFF

V: TRBV2
D: NA
J: TRBJ1-5
size: NA
DNA: TGTGCCAGCTCGGACCCTGAGGGAGCGATCAGGGGCGACCATCAGCCCCAGCATTTT
CDR3: CASSDPEGAIRGDHQPQHF

V: TRBV3-1
D: TRBD2
J: TRBJ2-5
size: many
DNA: TGTGCCAGCAGATCTGAACTAGCGGGGCAAGAGACCCAGTACTTC
CDR3: CASRSELAGQETQYF

V: TRBV2
D: NA
J: TRBJ1-1
size: few
DNA: TGTGCCAGCAGTGAGGGGGCTAAGAACACTGAAGCTTTCTTT
CDR3: CASSEGAKNTEAFF

V: TRBV18
D: TRBD1
J: TRBJ1-1
size: NA
DNA: TGTGCCAGCTCACCGACAGGGAGGAACACTGAAGCTTTCTTT
CDR3: CASSPTGRNTEAFF

V: TRBV28
D: TRBD1
J: TRBJ1-2
size: many
DNA: TGTGCCAGCAGTTTTGGACAGGACTTATGGTACACCTTC
CDR3: CASSFGQDLWYTF

V: TRBV7-2
D: NA
J: TRBJ2-1
size: NA
DNA: TGTGCCAGCAGCTTAAACCCCCGGGGAGAGCAGTTCTTC
CDR3: CASSLNPRGEQFF

V: TRBV19
D: NA
J: TRBJ1-1
size: NA
DNA: TGTGCCAGTAGTAAACGGGGCCTGAACACTGAAGCTTTCTTT
CDR3: CASSKRGLNTEAFF

V: TRBV10-1
D: NA
J: TRBJ2-7
size: NA
DNA: TGCGCCAGCAGTGAGACGTATACCGGCGAGCAGTACTTC
CDR3: CASSETYTGEQYF

V: TRBV2
D: TRBD1
J: TRBJ2-2
size: many
DNA: TGTGCCAGCAGACTATTGACAGGGACCGGGGAGCTGTTTTTT
CDR3: CASRLLTGTGELFF

V: TRBV3-1
D: NA
J: TRBJ1-3
size: few
DNA: TGTGCCAGCAGCCAAGATCGGATCTCTGGAAACACCATATATTTT
CDR3: CASSQDRISGNTIYF

V: TRBV9
D: NA
J: TRBJ1-1
size: many
DNA: TGTGCCAGCAGCGTAGATGGGGGATATGAAGCTTTCTTT
CDR3: CASSVDGGYEAFF

V: TRBV7-8
D: NA
J: TRBJ1-1
size: NA
DNA: TGTGCCAGCAGCTTAGGCCAGGGAGACGCTATTGAAGCTTTCTTT
CDR3: CASSLGQGDAIEAFF

V: TRBV5-1
D: NA
J: TRBJ2-3
size: NA
DNA: TGCGTCAGCAGCTTGGCCCACCCCTACACAGATACGCAGTATTTT
CDR3: CVSSLAHPYTDTQYF

V: TRBV3-1
D: NA
J: TRBJ2-7
size: few
DNA: TGTGCCAGCAGCCTCTACTCCTACGAGCAGTACTTC
CDR3: CASSLYSYEQYF

V: TRBV6-5
D: NA
J: TRBJ2-1
size: many
DNA: TGTGCCAGCAGTTACCTCCAGACCGGGCCCTCCGTCTACAATGAGCAGTTCTTC
CDR3: CASSYLQTGPSVYNEQFF

V: TRBV3-1
D: NA
J: TRBJ1-5
size: few
DNA: TGTGCCAGCAGCCATAAGGGGCAGCTCCAGCATTTT
CDR3: CASSHKGQLQHF

V: TRBV11-2
D: TRBD2
J: TRBJ2-2
size: few
DNA: TGTGCCAGCAGCTTCTTAGCGGGGGGTGTCACCGGGGAGCTGTTTTTT
CDR3: CASSFLAGGVTGELFF

V: TRBV2
D: NA
J: TRBJ1-5
size: few
DNA: TGTGCCAGCAACAGGGAGGTGGATCAGCCCCAGCATTTT
CDR3: CASNREVDQPQHF

V: TRBV7-3
D: TRBD1
J: TRBJ1-2
size: many
DNA: TGTGCCAGCAGTTTGACAGGGCTCTATGGCTACACCTTC
CDR3: CASSLTGLYGYTF

V: TRBV29-1
D: NA
J: TRBJ2-3
size: few
DNA: TGCAGCGTTGAAGATGCAGGCAGGGCCAGCACAGATACGCAGTATTTT
CDR3: CSVEDAGRASTDTQYF

V: TRBV3-1
D: NA
J: TRBJ2-1
size: many
DNA: TGTGCCAGCAGCCAAGGAGGGTACAATGAGCAGTTCTTC
CDR3: CASSQGGYNEQFF

V: TRBV10-3
D: TRBD2
J: TRBJ2-1
size: few
DNA: TGTGCCATCTCTAGCGGGAGCGATGAGCAGTTCTTC
CDR3: CAISSGSDEQFF

V: TRBV18
D: NA
J: TRBJ2-2
size: few
DNA: TGTGCCAGCTCACCACGTAACCAGGTCTCCACCGGGGAGCTGTTTTTT
CDR3: CASSPRNQVSTGELFF

V: TRBV9
D: NA
J: TRBJ1-3
size: NA
DNA: TGTGCCAGCAGCGTGAACCAGGGTTACTCTGGAAACACCATATATTTT
CDR3: CASSVNQGYSGNTIYF